Listed here are 8 T cell receptor beta chains from one sample, sequenced in a study of tumor-infiltrating lymphocytes in localized non-small cell lung cancer. Assay: immunoSEQ multiplex PCR; the TCRdb copy retains only in-frame clones and omits some. The repertoire includes about 21,000 clones, approximately 80% of them detected once, and 3.4% sits in the top ten. Sequencing input: lung tumor tissue. The receptor set was obtained from a human donor with non-small cell lung cancer.

The J gene is TRBJ2-5, the V gene TRBV15; a weak D match, TRBD1 (6 bases). V lost 0 bases and J 5 bases, leaving 16 bases between the germline ends. This CDR3 region has 16 residues. Germline CDR1 is LNHNV and CDR2 is YYDKDF (reference sequence). The CDR3 DNA reads as TGTGCCACCAGCAGAGATTATGGTGGGGGCGATGAGACCCAGTACTTC. Protein product: CATSRDYGGGDETQYF.

The CDR3 is CASSRASGKETQYF. The DNA of the CDR3 is TGTGCCAGCAGCCGGGCTAGCGGGAAAGAGACCCAGTACTTC. The J gene is TRBJ2-5, the V gene TRBV5-4, with TRBD2 identical over 9 bases. Germline V CDR1 and CDR2: SGHNT, YYREEE (reference sequence). The CDR3 is 14 amino acids. The J segment lost 3 bases and the V segment lost 4 bases, leaving 4 bases of the junction unmatched. The whole variable domain, filled in from reference TRBV5-4 and TRBJ2-5, reads ETGVTQSPTHLIKTRGQQVTLRCSSQSGHNTVSWYQQALGQGPQFIFQYYREEENGRGNFPPRFSGLQFPNYSSELNVNALELDDSALYLCASSRASGKETQYFGPGTRLLVL.

V gene TRBV6-5 combines with J gene TRBJ1-1; D perhaps matches TRBD1 (5 bases). CDR3 size: 15 residues. CDR1 is MNHEY, CDR2 SVGAGI, per germline. V shed 6 bases and J shed 2 bases, with 16 bases lying between them. CDR3 DNA: TGTGCCAGCAGCCCTGGGGGATACATAAACACTGAAGCTTTCTTT. It is translated as CASSPGGYINTEAFF.

This clone was found a few times. The V call is TRBV19, the J call TRBJ1-2, with D maybe TRBD1 (6 bases). The CDR3 contains 15 residues. Germline V lookup: CDR1 LNHDA, CDR2 SQIVND (reference sequence). Trimming pared 3 bases from V and 4 bases from J, leaving 15 bases between. The CDR3 spells CASSIRGSPVYGYTF. In nucleotides, the CDR3 is TGTGCCAGTAGTATCAGGGGATCCCCAGTCTATGGCTACACCTTC.

This chain connects TRBV4-3 to TRBJ2-2; TRBD2 matches at 13 bases. Germline-derived CDR1 and CDR2 are LGHNA and YSLEER. The CDR3 has 17 amino acids. Trimming removed 5 bases from V and 1 base from J; junction bases left unmatched: 4. The CDR3 here is CASSTRLAGGNTGELFF. The CDR3 DNA sequence: TGCGCCAGCAGCACCCGACTAGCGGGAGGGAACACCGGGGAGCTGTTTTTT.

The chain is built from TRBV28 and TRBJ2-1; possible D gene TRBD2, 6 bases. Germline CDR1 is MDHEN and CDR2 is SYDVKM. The CDR3 loop spans 13 amino acids. The ends were cut back, 3 bases at V and 6 bases at J, with 9 bases in the middle. CDR3 DNA: TGTGCCAGCAGTTTTTGGAGGGCCAATGAGCAGTTCTTC. Translated: CASSFWRANEQFF.

The rearrangement uses TRBV2 and TRBJ2-1; tentatively, D is TRBD2 (6 bases). Germline V gives CDR1 SNHLY, CDR2 FYNNEI. The germline V and J ends were trimmed by 0 bases and 2 bases, with 11 bases remaining between them. This CDR3 region has 16 residues. This CDR3 is CASSEASGLTYNEQFF. CDR3 coding DNA: TGTGCCAGCAGTGAAGCTAGCGGTTTAACCTACAATGAGCAGTTCTTC.

The chain joins TRBV18 to TRBJ2-5; D is ambiguous. Germline values: CDR1 KGHSH, CDR2 LQKENI. CDR3 length equals 14 residues. Between the trimmed V and J ends, which lost 3 bases and 1 base, there was a span of 9 bases. The CDR3 spells CASSPTALQETQYF. CDR3 coding DNA: TGTGCCAGCTCACCGACGGCGCTCCAAGAGACCCAGTACTTC.